This TCR beta chain was sequenced for a study of cytomegalovirus exposure and HLA in healthy donors (dated by TCRdb to between 2016 and 2019). Study-level background: According to a later analysis, one platform produced both the approximately 110 validation repertoires and the 550 to 800 repertoires of the first cohort. The study aimed to test whether cataloging public T cell receptors could reveal signatures of past pathogen exposure. Besides the first cohort of approximately 670 subjects, a separate validation cohort made up of 120 different subjects was used. To predict cytomegalovirus infection status, the study brought together high-throughput TCR immunosequencing, statistical association of individual TCRs with disease status, and machine learning.

The investigation overall reported the following: Cytomegalovirus status was reported to be diagnosed by the classifier with high specificity and sensitivity in both the original and validation cohorts. In a later analysis, TCRs clustered in the first cohort were found to also tend to co-occur in the approximately 110 validation repertoires, with about 94% of cluster scores above 0. A total of 164 TCR beta chains were listed by the study as associated with cytomegalovirus. The validation cohort had no HLA typing available for a later analysis, so co-occurrence within that cohort was assessed over all 120 or so repertoires. A few of the identified cytomegalovirus-associated TCR beta chains were confirmed in vitro to be specific for cytomegalovirus antigens. The authors suggested that the approach could potentially be generalized to other disease states and immunological phenotypes. Most TCR sequences were seen in very few donors, while some public TCRs were found in many individuals.

The library was built by means of the immunoSEQ multiplex PCR assay. The paper's data handling went like this. To diagnose cytomegalovirus status from the catalog of TCR beta chain sequences, a statistical classification framework was built. In TCRdb, the immuneACCESS table is reduced to in-frame sequences with V and J assigned. These tables do not hold every clone; where another copy was compared, an unresolved V gene accounts for under half, and the others remain unexplained. The V and J calls and clone size come from that table; D and trimming were worked out from the DNA. The sample table shows over 100,000 clones, and 88% are seen once. Roughly 2.2% of the sample is held by the ten biggest clonotypes. Donors formed part of the validation cohort, which comprised over a hundred subjects and was distinct from the first cohort of over 500 subjects. In the case of this clone: The target of this receptor is not known. The sample holds no much larger clone one base away, and base qualities are not on file.

CDR1 SGDLS and CDR2 YYNGEE are derived from the germline V gene. From the cysteine through the phenylalanine, the CDR3 covers 14 amino acids. Here the CDR3 DNA is all that survives: 42 bases in frame from base 1. After removal of 3 bases from V and 7 bases from J, the junction retains 6 bases not matched to a gene. The sequence was obtained from a young woman in good health and CMV-seronegative. The sequenced sample consisted of PBMCs. The chain joins TRBV9 to TRBJ2-2; 7 central bases correspond to TRBD2. The DNA is TGTGCCAGCAGCGAGGGGACTACCAGCGGGGAGCTGTTTTTT. Its protein product is CASSEGTTSGELFF.